This TCR beta chain was observed in a study of CD8 T cells in ankylosing spondylitis. Study-wide findings and caveats: Several highly homologous variants made up a TCR beta motif, and this motif appeared characteristic of ankylosing spondylitis blood.

The CDR3 loop spans 16 amino acids. CDR1 is KGHSH and CDR2 is LQKENI in the germline V gene. V dropped 3 bases and J dropped 0 bases, with 12 bases sitting between them. The authors made TCR beta libraries by quantitative 5'-RACE with molecular barcodes. TCRdb redid the calling of the 5' RACE reads with MiXCR, one entry per CDR3 protein. The data contain approximately 300,000 distinct CDR3 sequences, around 7.6% of them singletons. This clonotype was counted a few times. The antigen is not known. Sequencing was done on a sample of blood, either unsorted or a sorted T cell fraction (not recorded which). The rearrangement uses TRBV18 and TRBJ2-1, with a tentative D call TRBD1 (5 bases). The sequence came from a male donor with ankylosing spondylitis. DNA for the CDR3: TGTGCCAGCTCACCTACAGGCGAAAACTCCTACAATGAGCAGTTCTTC. Its protein is CASSPTGENSYNEQFF.